By sample fraction, the clone carrying this T cell receptor beta chain is medium-sized (0.01 to 0.1%). As yet, its antigen is unknown. The library was prepared for alpha chains; this beta chain is a stray read, so its frequency means little. The data were taken from a study of spatial heterogeneity in lung cancer. Sample time point: sample taken at primary tumor resection. More than 70 TRACERx patients with early, untreated non-small cell lung cancer donated samples. TCRdb reanalysed the 5' RACE reads using MiXCR and keeps one entry per CDR3 protein. The data contain over 8,500 distinct CDR3 sequences, 14% of them singletons. Findings and caveats of the study: Counts of expanded alpha and beta TCRs within tumors tracked the tumor nonsynonymous mutation count. Sequencing reached an estimated coverage of tumor T cells that was only around 7% for alpha chains and 12% to 15% for beta chains. Expanded TCRs that were ubiquitous or regional had counts tracking ubiquitous and regional nonsynonymous mutations, respectively.

V shed 4 bases and J 1 base; nucleotides not matched to a gene: 7. The CDR3 is 18 residues long. CDR1 and CDR2 from the germline V gene are SGHTA and FQGTGA. The sequence was obtained from a male donor with early-stage non-small cell lung cancer. J is TRBJ2-5 and V is TRBV7-3, with TRBD2 identical over 15 bases. Sequenced here: lung tumor tissue, sampled at surgery. The CDR3 loop is CASSSRTSGRALQETQYF. The CDR3 DNA is TGTGCCAGCAGCTCCCGGACTAGCGGGAGGGCCCTCCAAGAGACCCAGTACTTC.